The 6 T cell receptor beta chains in this list originate from one sample, sequenced in a study of blood T cells in healthy people across ages. PCR was performed a second time for roughly 7 to 11 cycles using a sample-barcoded 5' primer and a J-beta primer mix. One entry per CDR3 protein, called by TCRdb with MiXCR from the 5' RACE reads. This table holds 700,000 to 850,000 distinct CDR3 sequences, 35% to 40% found once. What was sequenced was blood. Receptors originate from a man aged 18 to 29 in good health.

This clonotype was seen more than once but under ten times. CDR3 sequence reads: CASTDGTLGNEQYF. The CDR3 bases are TGTGCCAGCACCGACGGGACATTGGGCAATGAGCAGTACTTC. V is TRBV2 and J is TRBJ2-7, with D perhaps matching TRBD1 (6 bases). The ends were cut back, 7 bases at V and 7 bases at J, with 20 bases in the middle. This CDR3 contains 14 residues. Germline CDR1 reads SNHLY; CDR2 reads FYNNEI.

This clonotype has only a few counts. Its ends do not fully match the called genes, so a read error is possible. The J gene is TRBJ2-2, the V gene TRBV7-7, with D possibly matching TRBD2 (5 bases). The CDR3 contains 16 residues. Germline V CDR1 and CDR2: SSHAT, FNYEAQ (reference sequence). The CDR3 nucleotides read TGTGCTAGCAGCTTAGGTACCGGGGAGTCGGACGGGGAGCTGTTTTTT. Amino acids: CASSLGTGESDGELFF. Using reference TRBV7-7 and TRBJ2-2 for the parts outside the CDR3, the full variable domain is GAGVSQSPRYKVTKRGQDVTLRCDPISSHATLYWYQQALGQGPEFLTYFNYEAQPDKSGLPSDRFSAERPEGSISTLTIQRTEQRDSAMYRCASSLGTGESDGELFFGEGSRLTVL.

The CDR3 here is CASSEGRATNEKLFF. The CDR3 nucleotides read TGTGCCAGCAGTGAAGGCAGGGCCACTAATGAAAAACTGTTTTTT. The rearrangement uses TRBV2 and TRBJ1-4; a possible D gene is TRBD1 (5 bases). The CDR3 length is 15 residues. Germline assignment: CDR1 SNHLY and CDR2 FYNNEI. The V end was cut by 1 base, the J end by 2 bases, with 8 bases between.

The chain joins TRBV4-1 to TRBJ1-5, with D unclear. This CDR3 comprises 13 residues. In germline, CDR1 is MGHRA, CDR2 YSYEKL. Trimming cost V 3 bases and J 1 base, with 4 bases left between them. As DNA, the CDR3 is TGCGCCAGCAGCCATCGAAGCAATCAGCCCCAGCATTTT. Its translation is CASSHRSNQPQHF.

This clonotype was detected many times. The chain is built from TRBV12-3 or TRBV12-4 and TRBJ2-2; no clear D. This CDR3 comprises 13 residues. Between the trimmed V and J ends, which lost 5 bases and 2 bases, there was a span of 6 bases. CDR3: CASSPTNTGELFF. As DNA, the CDR3 is TGTGCCAGCAGTCCTACTAACACCGGGGAGCTGTTTTTT.

This clonotype was recorded at least ten times. V usage is TRBV9 and J usage is TRBJ2-1; TRBD1 is a possible D gene (6 bases). The CDR3 is made up of 17 amino acids. Germline V CDR1 and CDR2: SGDLS, YYNGEE. Trimming left V 0 bases short and J 1 base short, with 14 bases between. CDR3 region: CASSVGGRGASYNEQFF. CDR3 sequence (DNA): TGTGCCAGCAGCGTAGGTGGCAGGGGCGCGTCCTACAATGAGCAGTTCTTC.